This TCR beta chain was profiled in a study of blood T cell repertoires in COVID-19 (TCRdb year 2020). About the full investigation: The collaborator samples originated in the United States, Italy and Spain and spanned the acute and convalescent phases of COVID-19. The samples were drawn from the first 160 participants of the ongoing ImmuneRACE study and from 1,254 subjects provided by 6 global collaborators. The dataset comprised deeply sampled blood TCRbeta repertoires from subjects exposed to, actively infected with, or recovered from COVID-19. HLA class I and class II types, where available, came from metadata supplied by the sample provider rather than from assay-based typing. A freely available public database, intended as a resource for researchers studying the immune response to SARS-CoV-2, is where the repertoires were released. Nearly every sample came with metadata listing a de-identified subject ID, COVID-19 status, age in years and sex. The material from the prospective study consisted of cDNA or gDNA derived from T cells, B-cell-depleted T cells, or PBMCs.

At one collaborating source in Seattle, patients were enrolled during active infection and were followed longitudinally through the course of disease. Each collaborating institution followed its own protocols to collect whole blood in K2EDTA tubes. For TCRbeta analysis, collaborators shipped samples in one of three forms: frozen whole blood, isolated PBMCs, or DNA extracted from either of those sample types. Beyond this particular receptor, the publication reports: Clinical and demographic metadata were provided uncurated, with the amount varying by source and participant.

For CDR1 and CDR2, the germline V gene (reference sequence) lists SGHKS and YYEKEE. Taken from cysteine to phenylalanine, the CDR3 has 15 residues. Here the CDR3 DNA is all that survives: 45 bases in frame from base 1. Trimming removed 2 bases from V and 5 bases from J, leaving 17 bases between the germline ends. The immunoSEQ Assay, a bias-controlled multiplex PCR, was used to amplify TCRbeta CDR3 regions from genomic DNA. On the authors' methods: The number of nucleated cells in each sample was estimated by amplification of reference gene primers within the assay. To quantify the absolute abundance of each unique TCRbeta CDR3 rearrangement, sequence reads were collapsed and filtered. Productive Simpson clonality was computed per sample as the square root of Simpson's diversity index over productive rearrangements. Sourced from immuneACCESS, this table was stored by TCRdb with only in-frame sequences that have V and J called. A share of the clones is absent; for the studies checked, an unresolved V gene accounts for under half, and the remainder has no known explanation. D and trimming were read from the DNA, whereas the V and J calls and clone size are those reported in that table. For this sample there are 100,000 to 150,000 clones; about 89% appear just once. The biggest ten clones account for approximately 10% of the sample.

Notes on this clone: Its recognized antigen is unknown. No per-base quality is available; no much larger clone lies one base away.

The rearrangement combines TRBV5-5 with TRBJ2-7; TRBD2 is a weak D gene call, 5 bases matching. The specimen sequenced was peripheral blood. This clonotype was obtained from a woman aged 70-85 years with COVID-19, enrolled during active disease. The DNA reads as follows: TGTGCCAGCAGCTTACAAGGACTGGCTAATGACGAGCAGTACTTC. This yields the protein CASSLQGLANDEQYF.